Presented here are 10 T cell receptor beta chains from one specimen sequenced in a study of chemoradiotherapy in HPV16-positive cancers. Only in-frame clones appear in the TCRdb table, and some are missing; sequencing was by immunoSEQ multiplex PCR. The repertoire holds under 85,000 clones, with roughly 90% as singletons. Sequences were derived from blood, sampled from a patient who underwent chemoradiotherapy. All receptors derive from a human donor with HPV-associated anogenital cancer.

Here the CDR3 reads CASQQGTGSGANVLTF. DNA of the CDR3: TGCGCCAGTCAACAGGGGACTGGCTCTGGGGCCAACGTCCTGACTTTC. The chain recombines TRBV5-1 with TRBJ2-6; D perhaps matches TRBD1 (7 bases). Trimming removed 8 bases at V and 0 bases at J, with 15 bases between. Germline CDR1 and CDR2: SGHRS and YFSETQ. CDR3 length: 16 amino acids.

The chain joins TRBV5-1 to TRBJ2-2; D unclear. The V and J ends lost 3 bases and 4 bases respectively, with 13 bases between them. CDR3 length equals 15 residues. Germline lookup yields CDR1 SGHRS and CDR2 YFSETQ. CDR3: CASSSYIDPTGELFF. The CDR3 DNA reads TGCGCCAGCAGCTCTTACATCGACCCCACCGGGGAGCTGTTTTTT.

The J gene is TRBJ2-1, the V gene TRBV11-3; tentatively, D is TRBD1 (6 bases). CDR1 SGHNT and CDR2 YENEEA come from the germline V gene. The CDR3 covers 17 residues. Trimming left V 2 bases short and J 0 bases short, with 14 bases between. This CDR3 reads CASSLTKGESSYNEQFF. CDR3 DNA: TGTGCCAGCAGCTTAACAAAGGGGGAAAGCTCCTACAATGAGCAGTTCTTC.

The V gene is TRBV28, the J gene TRBJ1-3; D is possibly TRBD1 (5 bases). Germline CDR1 MDHEN, CDR2 SYDVKM. This CDR3 region has 16 residues. Trimming stripped 2 bases from V and 4 bases from J, with 15 bases between. For the CDR3, the DNA is TGTGCCAGCAGTTTAAGAGGGGTAGCGGGAGGAAACACCATATATTTT. It is translated as CASSLRGVAGGNTIYF.

This sequence joins TRBV15 and TRBJ1-1; a possible D gene is TRBD1 (6 bases). Germline assignment: CDR1 LNHNV and CDR2 YYDKDF (reference sequence). Trimming shortened V by 4 bases and J by 1 base, and 13 bases separated the two germline ends. The length of the CDR3 is 15 residues. The CDR3 protein is CATSNQGNWNTEAFF. CDR3 sequence (DNA): TGTGCCACCAGCAACCAGGGGAATTGGAACACTGAAGCTTTCTTT.

This chain links TRBV11-2 with TRBJ2-6; D remains unclear. V gave up 5 bases and J gave up 5 bases, with 16 bases separating them. The CDR3 runs to 16 residues. From germline, CDR1 is SGHAT and CDR2 FQNNGV. The CDR3 loop is CASSVKQQSRANVLTF. The CDR3 region has the DNA TGTGCCAGCAGCGTGAAGCAACAAAGTCGGGCCAACGTCCTGACTTTC.

This clone showed up just once. The chain is built from TRBV28 and TRBJ2-1, with 9 positions matching TRBD1. V was pared by 5 bases and J by 8 bases, with 4 bases of the junction left unmatched. The CDR3 has 13 amino acids. The V gene's germline CDR1 is MDHEN and CDR2 SYDVKM. CDR3: CASSTGGRDEQFF. CDR3 nucleotides: TGTGCCAGCAGTACAGGGGGCAGGGATGAGCAGTTCTTC.

This clone has just one count. The CDR3 nucleotides read TGTGCCAGCAGACCTTTACAGGGGAACTATGGCTACACCTTC. It is translated as CASRPLQGNYGYTF. V is TRBV5-4 and J is TRBJ1-2; the match to TRBD1 covers 7 bases. The germline V gene encodes CDR1 SGHNT and CDR2 YYREEE (reference sequence). CDR3 length equals 14 residues. V trimming: 5 bases; J trimming: 2 bases; junction bases outside the gene matches: 6.

The chain has TRBV7-3 and TRBJ2-6; TRBD1 is a possible D gene (6 bases). Trimming stripped 8 bases from V and 2 bases from J, with 13 bases between. The CDR3 extends over 15 amino acids. Germline-derived CDR1 and CDR2 are SGHTA and FQGTGA. The DNA of the CDR3 is TGTGCCAGCGGTCAACAGGGAACTGGGGCCAACGTCCTGACTTTC. Its translation: CASGQQGTGANVLTF.

The rearrangement joins TRBV7-2 to TRBJ2-7; 12 nucleotides match TRBD2. The germline V gene has CDR1 SGHTA and CDR2 FQGNSA. This CDR3 comprises 15 residues. V shed 7 bases and J 4 bases; nucleotides not matched to a gene: 8. CDR3 sequence: CASTSTGTSGYEQYF. CDR3 nucleotides: TGTGCCAGCACCTCGACCGGGACTAGCGGGTACGAGCAGTACTTC.